A selection of T cell receptor beta chains follows, all from one sample in a study of cytomegalovirus exposure and HLA in healthy donors. Generated by immunoSEQ multiplex PCR, the TCRdb table keeps only in-frame clones and is missing some. The sample consists of about 150,000 clones, around 68% of them appearing once. Material for sequencing was PBMCs. Source of these receptors: a man aged 25 to 40 in good health and CMV-seronegative. Both conserved end residues are part of each CDR3. The D gene is left open where the match is weak. A row's size may be missing; if present it is once, few, many or a size class.

V	D	length	J	size	CDR3	DNA
TRBV5-4	-	14	TRBJ2-3	-	CASSLSMGRDTQYF	TGTGCCAGCAGCTTGAGTATGGGGAGGGATACGCAGTATTTT
TRBV6-4	-	14	TRBJ1-6	-	CASNAGTRDSPLHF	TGTGCCAGCAACGCCGGGACAAGGGATTCACCCCTCCACTTT
TRBV5-1	-	14	TRBJ2-3	-	CASSFQGITDTQYF	TGCGCCAGCAGTTTTCAGGGGATCACAGATACGCAGTATTTT
TRBV5-4	TRBD2	15	TRBJ2-7	-	CASSRGLAPSYEQYF	TGTGCCAGCAGCCGCGGACTAGCCCCTTCCTACGAGCAGTACTTC
TRBV11-2	TRBD1	14	TRBJ1-6	-	CASSTGTGASPLHF	TGTGCCAGCAGCACCGGGACAGGTGCTTCACCCCTCCACTTT
TRBV5-1	-	16	TRBJ2-7	-	CASSFSPGHDSYEQYF	TGCGCCAGCAGCTTTAGTCCGGGACACGACTCCTACGAGCAGTACTTC
TRBV6-5	-	15	TRBJ2-7	-	CASSFSSGSPYEQYF	TGTGCCAGCAGTTTCTCCAGCGGGTCCCCCTACGAGCAGTACTTC
TRBV4-2	TRBD1	14	TRBJ2-5	-	CASSQGTGEETQYF	TGTGCCAGCAGCCAAGGGACAGGGGAAGAGACCCAGTACTTC
TRBV28	TRBD1	13	TRBJ1-1	-	CASGTGVNTEAFF	TGTGCCAGCGGGACAGGGGTAAACACTGAAGCTTTCTTT
TRBV18	TRBD2	15	TRBJ2-1	few	CASSPRGGMGREQFF	TGTGCCAGCTCACCTCGCGGGGGGATGGGACGTGAGCAGTTCTTC
TRBV14	TRBD1	17	TRBJ1-6	few	CASSELGTDSYNSPLHF	TGTGCCAGCAGCGAACTAGGGACAGACTCCTATAATTCACCCCTCCACTTT
TRBV7-8	TRBD1	14	TRBJ1-2	-	CASSSDRTGYGYTF	TGTGCCAGCAGCTCTGACCGGACAGGGTATGGCTACACCTTC
TRBV27	-	15	TRBJ1-2	-	CASSQTIGTNYGYPF	TGTGCCAGCAGTCAGACGATCGGAACTAACTATGGCTACCCCTTC
TRBV5-1	TRBD1	13	TRBJ2-7	-	CASASDRGYEQYF	TGCGCCAGCGCATCGGACAGGGGATACGAGCAGTACTTC
TRBV6-5	TRBD2	13	TRBJ2-5	-	CASRGTRKETQYF	TGTGCCAGCAGGGGGACTAGAAAGGAGACCCAGTACTTC
TRBV28	TRBD1	16	TRBJ2-3	-	CASRTTGAVSTDTQYF	TGTGCCAGCAGAACCACAGGGGCCGTTAGCACAGATACGCAGTATTTT
TRBV7-2	TRBD1	14	TRBJ1-5	-	CASSQGDRGKPQHF	TGTGCCAGCAGCCAAGGGGACAGGGGGAAGCCCCAGCATTTT
TRBV6-1	TRBD1	13	TRBJ1-2	-	CASSETDRGSYTF	TGTGCCAGCAGTGAAACCGACAGGGGAAGCTACACCTTC
TRBV6-5	-	14	TRBJ1-1	-	CASSNHRDDTEAFF	TGTGCCAGCAGTAACCACAGGGACGACACTGAAGCTTTCTTT
TRBV5-1	TRBD2	15	TRBJ2-7	-	CASSRTGTSGGPWYF	TGCGCCAGCAGCCGGACCGGGACTAGCGGGGGCCCCTGGTACTTC
TRBV7-2	-	13	TRBJ2-5	few	CASSRDNQETQYF	TGTGCCAGCAGCCGGGACAATCAAGAGACCCAGTACTTC
TRBV29-1	-	12	TRBJ1-2	-	CSVGGGGGGYTF	TGCAGCGTTGGCGGAGGAGGAGGTGGCTACACCTTC
TRBV6-1	TRBD1	13	TRBJ2-7	-	CASKPGQVYEQYF	TGTGCCAGCAAACCGGGACAGGTCTACGAGCAGTACTTC
TRBV28	-	15	TRBJ2-5	-	CASSLTRQIQETQYF	TGTGCCAGCAGTTTGACTCGACAGATCCAAGAGACCCAGTACTTC
TRBV6-6	TRBD1	15	TRBJ2-4	-	CASSYVRGTKNIQYF	TGTGCCAGCAGTTACGTCAGGGGGACCAAAAACATTCAGTACTTC
TRBV6-1	-	15	TRBJ1-3	-	CASSEIGFPGNTIYF	TGTGCCAGCAGTGAAATCGGGTTCCCTGGAAACACCATATATTTT
TRBV4-1	TRBD1	15	TRBJ2-5	-	CASSLGTGQRETQYF	TGCGCCAGCAGCCTAGGGACAGGGCAACGAGAGACCCAGTACTTC
TRBV28	-	16	TRBJ1-5	once	CASTAVRQGSNQPQHF	TGTGCCAGCACTGCCGTCAGGCAGGGAAGCAATCAGCCCCAGCATTTT
TRBV11-3	-	14	TRBJ2-2	few	CASSLQGNTGELFF	TGTGCCAGCAGCTTGCAGGGGAACACCGGGGAGCTGTTTTTT
TRBV21-1	-	15	TRBJ1-1	-	CASAPTGGRDTEAFF	TGTGCCAGCGCCCCGACAGGGGGCAGAGACACTGAAGCTTTCTTT
TRBV5-1	TRBD1	15	TRBJ2-1	-	CASSLGDRDGHEQFF	TGCGCCAGCAGCTTGGGAGACAGGGATGGCCATGAGCAGTTCTTC
TRBV28	TRBD2	17	TRBJ2-5	-	CASTTGTSGQGQETQYF	TGTGCCAGCACTACCGGGACTAGCGGACAGGGTCAAGAGACCCAGTACTTC
TRBV28	-	13	TRBJ2-7	-	CASSPARHYEQYF	TGTGCCAGCAGCCCTGCGAGGCACTACGAGCAGTACTTC
TRBV2	-	16	TRBJ1-3	-	CASSEGRRGSGNTIYF	TGTGCCAGCAGCGAGGGGCGCAGGGGCTCTGGAAACACCATATATTTT
TRBV4-3	TRBD1	16	TRBJ2-1	-	CASSQVLRTGGNEQFF	TGCGCCAGCAGCCAAGTGCTAAGGACAGGGGGGAATGAGCAGTTCTTC
TRBV4-1	-	13	TRBJ1-4	-	CASSQQGSEKLFF	TGCGCCAGCAGCCAACAGGGGAGTGAAAAACTGTTTTTT
TRBV5-1	-	13	TRBJ1-1	-	CASSLRLGTEAFF	TGCGCCAGCAGCTTGCGTCTCGGCACTGAAGCTTTCTTT
TRBV7-9	-	15	TRBJ1-2	-	CASSFINAGKDGYTF	TGTGCCAGCAGCTTTATTAACGCGGGGAAGGATGGCTACACCTTC
TRBV5-1	-	12	TRBJ2-3	-	CASSLGEDTQYF	TGCGCCAGCAGCTTGGGCGAGGATACGCAGTATTTT
TRBV15	-	17	TRBJ1-5	once	CATSTAGIGGSNQPQHF	TGTGCCACCAGCACGGCGGGGATCGGCGGTAGCAATCAGCCCCAGCATTTT
TRBV10-3	-	14	TRBJ2-3	-	CAIRGTSSTDTQYF	TGTGCCATCAGGGGGACAAGTAGCACAGATACGCAGTATTTT
TRBV19	TRBD1	18	TRBJ1-5	few	CASSAGFRGRAEVRPQHF	TGTGCCAGTAGCGCCGGCTTTAGGGGGCGGGCAGAGGTGAGGCCCCAGCATTTT
TRBV6-5	-	14	TRBJ2-2	-	CASSMYRYTGELFF	TGTGCCAGCAGTATGTACCGGTACACCGGGGAGCTGTTTTTT
TRBV5-1	-	17	TRBJ2-3	-	CASSLRETGSGPDTQYF	TGCGCCAGCAGCTTGAGGGAGACAGGATCGGGACCGGATACGCAGTATTTT
TRBV20-1	-	11	TRBJ1-5	-	CSARGGQPQHF	TGCAGTGCTAGAGGAGGTCAGCCCCAGCATTTT